The source of this TCR beta chain is a study of T cells after posttransplantation cyclophosphamide. Study-level points and caveats: Donor-recipient repertoire similarity was low at 1-2 months, rising over year one.

Points on this clone: Antigen unknown.

TCRdb's table, derived via immunoSEQ multiplex PCR, lists solely in-frame clones and lacks some. The sample includes tens of thousands of clones, approximately 70% of them seen just once. V was pared by 5 bases and J by 10 bases, with 9 bases of the junction left unmatched. The CDR3 has 14 residues. CDR1 SEHNR and CDR2 FQNEAQ come from the germline V gene (reference sequence). This clonotype was obtained from a woman aged 60-70 years in good health, CMV-negative, and a related stem cell transplant donor. The source material was memory CD4+ T cells sorted from PBMCs. This chain links TRBV7-9 with TRBJ2-1; the match to TRBD1 covers 9 bases. CDR3 in amino acids: CASSDRDRAREQFF. The CDR3 DNA sequence: TGTGCCAGCAGCGACCGGGACAGGGCGAGGGAGCAGTTCTTC.